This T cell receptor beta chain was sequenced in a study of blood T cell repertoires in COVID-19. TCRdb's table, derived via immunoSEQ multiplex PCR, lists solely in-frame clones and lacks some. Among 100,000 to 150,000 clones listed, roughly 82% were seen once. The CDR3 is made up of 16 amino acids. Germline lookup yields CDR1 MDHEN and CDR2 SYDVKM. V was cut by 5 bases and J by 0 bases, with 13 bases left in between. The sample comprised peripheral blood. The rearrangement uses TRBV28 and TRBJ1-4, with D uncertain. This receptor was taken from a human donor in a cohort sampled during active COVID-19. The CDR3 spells CASSTRYRATNEKLFF. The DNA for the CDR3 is TGTGCCAGCAGTACCCGGTACAGAGCAACTAATGAAAAACTGTTTTTT.